This TCR beta chain originates from a study of cytomegalovirus exposure and HLA in healthy donors listed by TCRdb under 2017. About the study as a whole: An earlier analysis of approximately 640 of the donors reported 276 Gb of sequence data and some 120 million unique TCR beta sequences from roughly 180 million T cells. The study was designed to test whether signatures of past pathogen exposure could be identified by cataloging public T cell receptors. To predict cytomegalovirus infection status, the study combined high-throughput TCR immunosequencing, statistical association of individual TCRs with disease status, and machine learning. To study patterns of TCR occurrence, a later analysis re-analyzed previously published TCR beta repertoires from around 660 donors and added high-resolution HLA genotyping. Donor age, sex, ethnicity and CMV serostatus were compiled alongside the repertoire data. Five DR-DQ haplotypes were treated as single units for association and clustering because of strong linkage in the cohort. The number of donors typed differed by locus, with about 629-640 for A, B, C, DRB1 and DQB1, about 500 for DQA1, 600 to 610 for DPA1, and approximately 470 for DPB1. A later genetic analysis used genome-wide SNP genotypes for about 65% of the 666 donors, treating that subset as a discovery cohort. Besides the first cohort of more than 650 subjects, a separate validation cohort made up of roughly 120 different subjects was used. Among 398 genotyped donors of the cohort, an average of around 240,000 unique TCR beta nucleotide sequences were sequenced per donor, around a sixth of them non-productive. An early release covering roughly 600 HLA-typed donors comprised approximately 300 gigabases of sequencing data and 85 million to 100 million unique TCR sequences. Using immunosequencing, the study profiled T cell repertoires from 666 subjects and related those repertoires to cytomegalovirus serostatus. Every repertoire in the discovery cohort had been generated on one and the same sequencing platform. Class I and class II HLA loci were covered by the typing at four-digit resolution. The genetic ancestry cluster associated with self-reported Caucasian donors included around four fifths of the roughly 410 genotyped donors. Rather than drawing on any new phenotypic data, the later analysis identified candidate immune exposures from TCR beta sequences and the way those sequences occurred across donors. An earlier analysis of fewer than 750 of the donors used high-throughput TCR beta sequencing to judge whether each TCR beta V gene segment behaved as functional or pseudogenic.

As encoded in the germline V gene, CDR1 is SNHLY while CDR2 is FYNNEI. CDR3 length: 12 amino acids, cysteine to phenylalanine. This entry keeps only the CDR3 DNA: 36 bases, framed from base 1. Compared with germline, V lacks 7 bases and J lacks 4 bases; bases without a gene match: 2. Points on this clone: Its antigen is currently not known. No qualities accompany the bases; no much larger clone lies one base away.

Libraries were made using the immunoSEQ multiplex PCR assay. For the multiplex PCR, a mixture combining 60 forward primers for TCR Vbeta segments and 13 reverse primers for TCR Jbeta segments was used. The CDR3 region of rearranged TCR beta genes was amplified from genomic DNA with a multiplex PCR assay. The Illumina HiSeq System was used to sequence the amplified TCR beta libraries as 87-base-pair reads. Per the original workflow: A later analysis tallied tens of millions of unique TCR beta chains across the 660 or so repertoires, and about 12 million of those chains were shared by two or more donors. Raw reads were error-corrected and collapsed into unique sequences with a nearest-neighbor algorithm that merged closely related sequences to remove PCR and sequencing errors. Alignment of CDR3 sequences to IMGT reference sequences was used to assign V, D and J gene segments. Each retained sequence needed at least a six-nucleotide match to both a V gene segment and a J gene segment. A rearrangement was called productive if the CDR3 had no stop codons and remained in frame with V and J, and every other rearrangement was called non-productive. CDR3 was defined by IMGT convention, running from the second conserved V-encoded cysteine to the conserved J-encoded phenylalanine. The earlier analysis of 450 to 750 of the donors excluded any sequence lacking an unambiguous match to a single V gene segment. An earlier analysis of a few hundred of the donors called V segments functional above 56.7% productive rearrangements and segregating when the between-donor standard deviation exceeded 5%. A statistical classification framework was developed to diagnose cytomegalovirus status using the catalog of TCR beta chain sequences. V and J gene assignment, in a later analysis, came from comparing TCR nucleotide sequences with IMGT/GENE-DB human TR gene sequences. In a later analysis, CDR3 sequences and most-parsimonious VDJ recombination scenarios were assigned using the TCRdist pipeline. In a later analysis, each TCR beta chain was defined by its CDR3 amino acid sequence together with its V-gene family, and reads lacking a unique V-gene family were excluded. To address suspected cross-contamination and a sequencing artifact, a later analysis removed around 600 highly shared, low-generation-probability nucleotide sequences. In a later analysis, a clonal expansion index for each public chain was calculated from normalized within-repertoire ranks of inferred template counts. In a later analysis, generation probabilities were computed with a VDJ recombination model fitted to out-of-frame rearrangements, and the resulting probabilities were checked against IGoR. Hypergeometric tests were used in a later analysis to score TCR-TCR, TCR-HLA and TCR-CMV co-occurrence, with a repertoire-size bias correction applied to the TCR pairs. To estimate false discovery rates, a later analysis permuted the HLA or CMV assignments 20 times. In a later analysis, co-occurring TCRs were grouped with DBSCAN, and TCRdist sequence similarity was added when clustering was performed within HLA-allele-positive subsets. Repertoires with fewer than 30,000 or more than 120,000 public chains were left out of co-occurrence clustering, as were about five repertoires with anomalous nucleotide sharing. TCRdb re-hosts the immuneACCESS table, in-frame sequences only. Its copies lack some clones; in the studies checked, an unresolved V gene accounts for under half of them, and the cause for the rest is not known. V and J calls and clone size come straight from that table; D and trimming were deduced from the DNA. The sample table records 100,000 to 120,000 clones; more than 70% of these occur just once. The ten largest make up about 2.9% of the sample.

Results the study describes overall, beyond this receptor: For the cohort, immune exposure information was limited to CMV serostatus. Correlated functional status among segregating V segments might reflect linkage disequilibrium, but an unknown experimental factor could not be ruled out. The classifier was reported to diagnose cytomegalovirus status with high specificity and sensitivity in both the original and validation cohorts. According to a later analysis, TCR association rates differed among HLA loci, with DRB1 alleles showing the most associated TCRs and HLA-C alleles showing the fewest. Most TCR sequences were observed very rarely across donors, whereas some public TCRs were present in many individuals. A group of highly shared sequence variants was considered likely to be a technical artifact of the sequencing pipeline. A later genetic analysis reported fewer N-insertions in productive TCRs among donors in an Asian-associated ancestry cluster than the roughly 700-donor mean. Compared with equally common non-associated chains, HLA-associated TCR beta chains in a later analysis were more clonally expanded and had lower generation probabilities. Broadly in line with IMGT annotations, most TCR beta V segments showed up in productive rearrangements about 87% or about 30% of the time in an earlier analysis of around 600 of the donors. When HLA alleles, especially DR and DQ, strongly co-occurred, attributing TCR associations to individual alleles was difficult. Specific HLA alleles were associated with 16,951 TCR beta sequences at a false discovery rate of 0.05 in a later analysis. Most CMV-associated TCR beta chains appeared to be HLA-restricted in a later analysis, and the HLA associations seemed to be driven largely by CMV exposure. A few of the identified cytomegalovirus-associated TCR beta chains were confirmed in vitro to be specific for cytomegalovirus antigens. The earlier analysis of some 560 of the donors excluded over 15 rarely observed V segments, including chromosome 9 orphons, because counts were too low. A further reported finding was that TCR beta sequences accurately predicted the HLA-A and HLA-B alleles for most subjects in the first cohort. In a later analysis, several top co-occurrence clusters were reported to appear linked to parvovirus B19, influenza, CMV and Epstein-Barr virus. Roughly uniform sequencing depth across donors was assumed in presence/absence analyses, although this assumption may not hold. Only TCR beta chains were sequenced in this cohort, and the absence of alpha or paired-chain data limited detectable features. Because HLA typing was missing for some donors at each locus, association tests included only the typed subset. A later genetic analysis associated a missense DCLRE1C variant with V-gene and J-gene trimming of TCR beta chains, and an independent cohort replicated the association. A total of about 180 TCR beta chains were listed by the study as associated with cytomegalovirus. The authors suggested that the approach could potentially be extended to other disease states and immunological phenotypes. The 87-base-pair reads could not distinguish some IMGT-functional V segments, including TRBV6-2 and TRBV6-3, so those segments were excluded.

The cohort was made up of approximately 700 healthy bone marrow donors. Cohort members were all nominally healthy when sampled, although unrecorded immune exposures were likely present. The donor was CMV seropositive and belonged to the group of a few hundred seropositive cohort members. Each donor provided a peripheral blood sample, and peripheral blood mononuclear cells were used for TCR beta sequencing. Genomic DNA was extracted from the blood cell samples with the Qiagen DNeasy Blood Extraction Kit. The sample taken for sequencing was PBMCs. The V and J segments used are TRBV2 and TRBJ1-2, and 8 junctional nucleotides match TRBD1. This sequence originates from a woman aged 55-75 years in good health and CMV-seropositive. DNA sequence: TGTGCCAGCACCGACAGGGGCTATGGCTACACCTTC. Its protein product is CASTDRGYGYTF. The reference TRBV2 and TRBJ1-2 proteins fill in what lies around the CDR3, so the full variable domain reads EPEVTQTPSHQVTQMGQEVILRCVPISNHLYFYWYRQILGQKVEFLVSFYNNEISEKSEIFDDQFSVERPDGSNFTLKIRSTKLEDSAMYFCASTDRGYGYTFGSGTRLTVV.